This TCR beta chain was obtained from a study of T-cell reconstitution after alpha-beta-depleted transplantation in children. Notes on the study in general: There were reportedly several hundred expanded graft clones from which alpha-beta T cells came about two months after transplant.

Ten or more counts support this clonotype. What it binds is not known. V was clipped by 4 bases and J by 3 bases, with 13 bases between them. The CDR3 is made up of 14 amino acids. During its preparation, the TCRbeta library received unique molecular identifiers. One entry per CDR3 protein results from TCRdb running MiXCR on the PCR reads. This table holds approximately 350,000 distinct CDR3 sequences, 15% to 20% found once. This clonotype was sampled from a male patient between 2 and 10 years old who had a stem cell transplant for acute lymphoblastic leukemia, so the T cells may come from the graft donor. The V and J genes are TRBV12-3 or TRBV12-4 and TRBJ2-7; D is ambiguous. The sequenced sample was PBMCs, mostly from graft donor cells, obtained 360 days after TCRalphabeta/CD19-depleted stem cell transplant. This CDR3 reads CASSSFAKFYEQYF. CDR3 DNA: TGTGCCAGCAGTTCCTTCGCGAAGTTCTACGAGCAGTACTTC.